These 7 T cell receptor beta chains were sequenced from one sample in a study of early T cells in non-severe SARS-CoV-2 infection (dated by TCRdb to the early 2020s). Library preparation was by 5' RACE. Sequencing instrument: NextSeq 500. TCRdb ran its own pipeline on the public reads, namely fastp trimming at Q25 and MiXCR clone calling, and kept in-frame beta chains. When rows share a CDR3 protein, they turn into one entry using the most common DNA and genes. The sample includes about 66,000 distinct CDR3 sequences, with roughly 9.1% observed a single time. The ten largest clones add up to under 4% of the sample. The sequencing sample was made of whole blood. The receptors originated from an adult who was a healthcare worker with PCR-confirmed SARS-CoV-2 infection or an uninfected control (not recorded which).

This clonotype was found many times. The rearrangement joins TRBV7-2 to TRBJ2-2; the match to TRBD2 covers 8 bases. The germline CDR1 and CDR2 sequences are SGHTA and FQGNSA. CDR3 size: 17 residues. Trimming cost V 1 base and J 7 bases; bases outside gene matches: 11. The CDR3: CASSLDGTSNFGGELFF. CDR3 sequence (DNA): TGTGCCAGCAGCTTAGATGGGACTAGTAATTTCGGCGGGGAGCTGTTTTTT.

This clonotype has more than one count but fewer than ten. The CDR3 loop reads CATSRDLSRGGEQYF. CDR3 coding DNA: TGTGCCACCAGCAGAGATCTCTCCCGAGGGGGGGAGCAGTACTTC. The chain employs TRBV15 and TRBJ2-7; D tentatively fits TRBD1 or TRBD2 (6 bases each). V lost 0 bases and J 7 bases, leaving 16 bases between the germline ends. Germline V gives CDR1 LNHNV, CDR2 YYDKDF (reference sequence). The CDR3 is 15 amino acids.

The chain has TRBV3-1 and TRBJ1-5; possibly TRBD1 for D (5 bases). The germline V gene has CDR1 LGHDT and CDR2 YNNKEL (reference sequence). There are 15 residues in the CDR3. With 1 base removed from V and 4 bases from J, the gap between germline ends came to 11 bases. This chain's CDR3 is CASSQAAQGNQPQHF. The CDR3 nucleotides read TGTGCCAGCAGCCAAGCGGCTCAGGGAAATCAGCCCCAGCATTTT.

This clonotype was recorded at least ten times. The chain links TRBV20-1 to TRBJ2-7; no definite D call. Germline values: CDR1 DFQATT, CDR2 SNEGSKA (reference sequence). The CDR3 consists of 17 residues. V was trimmed by 2 bases and J by 3 bases, leaving 23 bases between them. In DNA, the CDR3 is TGCAGTGCTAGAAGAGACCTGGGAAATCATTATAACTACGAGCAGTACTTC. Its protein product is CSARRDLGNHYNYEQYF.

Many counts were recorded for this clonotype. The J gene is TRBJ2-1, the V gene TRBV12-3 or TRBV12-4, with D perhaps matching TRBD2 (6 bases). The V and J ends lost 4 bases and 5 bases respectively, with 15 bases between them. The CDR3 runs to 15 residues. DNA for the CDR3: TGTGCCAGCAGTTCGCGGACTATGACAAACAATGAGCAGTTCTTC. The encoded protein is CASSSRTMTNNEQFF.

This clonotype has a handful of counts. J is TRBJ2-7 and V is TRBV12-3 or TRBV12-4; D may be TRBD1 (6 bases). This CDR3 is built from 15 residues. Trimming shortened V by 6 bases and J by 6 bases, and 21 bases separated the two germline ends. The CDR3 sequence is CASSHREGFSGEQYF. The DNA of the CDR3 is TGTGCCAGCAGCCACAGGGAAGGCTTTTCCGGCGAGCAGTACTTC.

This clonotype was detected a few times. This chain links TRBV20-1 with TRBJ2-3; D is ambiguous. CDR3 length: 12 amino acids. CDR1 is DFQATT and CDR2 is SNEGSKA in the germline V gene (reference sequence). Trimming left V 1 base short and J 4 bases short, with 6 bases between. The CDR3 here is CSARGSADTQYF. For the CDR3, the DNA is TGCAGTGCTAGAGGGTCAGCAGATACGCAGTATTTT.